Below are 25 T cell receptor beta chains sequenced from a single sample in a study of control samples from healthy donors and cancer patients. Sequencing used immunoSEQ multiplex PCR; TCRdb keeps in-frame clones, though not all of them. This table holds 70,000 to 80,000 clones, around 90% found once. The sequencing input was PBMCs. These receptors originate from a woman aged 60 to 75 with head and neck cancer.

The chain uses TRBV29-1 and TRBJ2-7; D is perhaps TRBD1 (5 bases). In germline, CDR1 is SQVTM, CDR2 ANQGSEA. The CDR3 length is 14 residues. The V and J ends lost 5 bases and 1 base respectively, with 15 bases between them. Written as DNA, the CDR3 is TGCAGCGTTAACCGTGGGGCAGAGTCCTACGAGCAGTACTTC. Protein sequence: CSVNRGAESYEQYF.

The chain links TRBV27 to TRBJ1-1; a possible D gene is TRBD1 (6 bases). The CDR3 contains 17 residues. The V gene lost 2 bases and the J gene lost 2 bases, with 18 bases spanning the gap. Germline CDR1 reads MNHEY; CDR2 reads SMNVEV (reference sequence). CDR3 sequence: CASSLGGSGGGNTEAFF. The CDR3 coding sequence is TGTGCCAGCAGTTTAGGGGGATCAGGAGGGGGAAACACTGAAGCTTTCTTT.

In its sample, this clone was seen once. The chain couples TRBV30 to TRBJ2-5, with a tentative D call TRBD2 (7 bases). Germline loops: CDR1 GTSNPN, CDR2 SVGIG (reference sequence). The ends were cut back, 2 bases at V and 5 bases at J, with 21 bases in the middle. The CDR3 is made up of 16 amino acids. The CDR3 DNA follows: TGTGCCTGGAGTCCGAGGGGGAGGGCCTTCGGGGAGACCCAGTACTTC. It codes for CAWSPRGRAFGETQYF.

The gene calls are TRBV19 and TRBJ2-1, with 8 bases fitting TRBD2. V trimming: 10 bases; J trimming: 8 bases; junction bases outside the gene matches: 10. Per the germline V gene, CDR1 is LNHDA and CDR2 is SQIVND (reference sequence). The CDR3 loop spans 13 amino acids. CDR3 DNA: TGTGCCACGAAGCGGGGGAAGGTGGATGAGCAGTTCTTC. Amino acid sequence: CATKRGKVDEQFF.

The chain carries TRBV7-2 and TRBJ2-2; 7 nucleotides line up with TRBD2. V lost 9 bases and J lost 3; bases outside the gene matches: 10. The CDR3 loop spans 15 amino acids. Germline CDR1 and CDR2: SGHTA and FQGNSA. CDR3 in amino acids: CASRRTRVDTGELFF. DNA for the CDR3: TGTGCCAGTAGGAGGACTAGGGTCGACACCGGGGAGCTGTTTTTT.

The genes are TRBV6-5 and TRBJ2-7; no definite D call. From germline, CDR1 is MNHEY and CDR2 SVGAGI. The germline V and J ends were trimmed by 0 bases and 3 bases, with 6 bases remaining between them. CDR3 size: 13 residues. CDR3 residues: CASSYSGRYEQYF. DNA for the CDR3: TGTGCCAGCAGTTACTCCGGGCGCTACGAGCAGTACTTC.

The chain couples TRBV4-2 to TRBJ1-5, with D tentatively TRBD1 (5 bases). The CDR3 is made up of 15 amino acids. Per the germline V gene, CDR1 is LGHNA and CDR2 is YNFKEQ. Trimming left V 0 bases short and J 2 bases short, with 8 bases between. CDR3 bases: TGTGCCAGCAGCCAAGATACGGGGGGCAATCAGCCCCAGCATTTT. Translated, it gives CASSQDTGGNQPQHF.

J is TRBJ1-5 and V is TRBV7-2; a possible D gene is TRBD1 (6 bases). Germline V gene lookup returns CDR1 SGHTA and CDR2 FQGNSA. Trimming took 3 bases from V and 3 from J, leaving 9 bases between them. The CDR3 has 14 amino acids. CDR3 in amino acids: CASSFDRTNQPQHF. In nucleotides, the CDR3 is TGTGCCAGCAGCTTTGACAGGACCAATCAGCCCCAGCATTTT.

DNA of the CDR3: TGTGCCAGCAGTTTCAAAGGGGTATTTGGCAATCAGCCCCAGCATTTT. The encoded protein is CASSFKGVFGNQPQHF. The chain uses TRBV28 and TRBJ1-5; tentative D call: TRBD1 (5 bases). Germline loops: CDR1 MDHEN, CDR2 SYDVKM. This CDR3 spans 16 amino acids. V lost 3 bases and J lost 2, with 14 bases in between.

DNA for the CDR3: TGTGCCAGCAGATCCGGGACAGGGGGCTGGGTTGACACCTTC. Protein: CASRSGTGGWVDTF. This sequence joins TRBV6-5 and TRBJ1-2; TRBD1 matches 12 bases. CDR1 MNHEY and CDR2 SVGAGI come from the germline V gene. The V segment lost 6 bases and the J segment 12 bases; nucleotides outside the gene matches: 11. The CDR3 loop spans 14 amino acids.

This chain links TRBV6-5 with TRBJ1-4, with D unclear. This CDR3 has 15 residues. V dropped 0 bases and J dropped 7 bases, with 12 bases sitting between them. CDR1 and CDR2 (germline): MNHEY, SVGAGI. The CDR3 DNA reads TGTGCCAGCAGTTACTCTGGGGAGGTTAGTGAAAAACTGTTTTTT. Its protein product is CASSYSGEVSEKLFF.

The rearrangement links TRBV12-5 to TRBJ1-2; TRBD1 agrees at 8 bases. Per germline, CDR1 LGHNT and CDR2 FRNRAP. V shed 3 bases, J shed 7 bases, and the junction held 4 bases outside the gene matches. There are 13 residues in the CDR3. The CDR3 spells CASGFQGALGYTF. CDR3 sequence (DNA): TGTGCTAGTGGTTTCCAGGGGGCTCTTGGCTACACCTTC.

CDR3 sequence: CASSYRGSGRQETQYF. Written as DNA, the CDR3 is TGTGCCAGCAGTTACCGCGGTAGCGGGCGCCAAGAGACCCAGTACTTC. The chain uses TRBV6-5 and TRBJ2-5; 7 bases fit TRBD2. Germline values: CDR1 MNHEY, CDR2 SVGAGI. This CDR3 is built from 16 residues. Unmatched junction bases numbered 7, after V lost 2 bases and J lost 1 base.

The chain is built from TRBV3-1 (or the pseudogene TRBV3-2) and TRBJ2-7, with 10 bases lining up with TRBD2. The CDR3 runs 15 residues. V lost 4 bases to trimming and J lost 4 bases; unmatched junction nucleotides: 7. Germline-derived CDR1 and CDR2 are LGHDT and YNNKEL (reference sequence). The CDR3, as DNA: TGTGCCAGCAGCCCTAGCACTAGCGGGATTTACGAGCAGTACTTC. It yields the protein CASSPSTSGIYEQYF.

This chain links TRBV4-2 with TRBJ2-3; maybe TRBD2 (6 bases). CDR1 is LGHNA, CDR2 YNFKEQ, per germline. CDR3 size: 13 residues. The V end was cut by 5 bases, the J end by 2 bases, with 8 bases between. The CDR3 DNA sequence: TGTGCCAGCAGCGCGGGGAACACAGATACGCAGTATTTT. Translating it yields CASSAGNTDTQYF.

The rearrangement links TRBV12-3 or TRBV12-4 to TRBJ1-1, with D perhaps matching TRBD1 (5 bases). CDR3 length equals 12 residues. The V gene lost 7 bases and the J gene lost 6 bases, with 12 bases spanning the gap. CDR3 residues: CASTEGGAEAFF. CDR3 nucleotides: TGTGCCAGCACCGAGGGAGGGGCTGAAGCTTTCTTT.

This sequence joins TRBV19 and TRBJ1-5; possible D gene TRBD1, 5 bases. The CDR3 is 14 amino acids. Germline V CDR1 and CDR2: LNHDA, SQIVND (reference sequence). With 6 bases removed from V and 5 bases from J, the gap between germline ends came to 14 bases. Here the CDR3 DNA reads TGTGCCAGTAGGGGGGGGGAGAGATATCAGCCCCAGCATTTT. Protein: CASRGGERYQPQHF.

The genes are TRBV5-5 and TRBJ2-7; 7 bases align to TRBD1. The germline CDR1 and CDR2 sequences are SGHKS and YYEKEE (reference sequence). This CDR3 is built from 15 residues. V gave up 3 bases and J gave up 1 base; unmatched junction bases: 7. DNA of the CDR3: TGTGCCAGCAGCTCAGAGCCGGGACAGTCCTACGAGCAGTACTTC. Protein: CASSSEPGQSYEQYF.

The V call is TRBV10-3, the J call TRBJ1-5, with D uncertain. Trimming shortened V by 6 bases and J by 4 bases, and 7 bases separated the two germline ends. This CDR3 region has 12 residues. CDR1 and CDR2 from the germline V gene are ENHRY and SYGVKD. CDR3 coding DNA: TGTGCCATCAGCCCGATTAATCAGCCCCAGCATTTT. Encoded protein: CAISPINQPQHF.

The V gene is TRBV9, the J gene TRBJ2-7; D gene uncertain. The germline V gene encodes CDR1 SGDLS and CDR2 YYNGEE. This CDR3 comprises 15 residues. The V end lost 0 bases, the J end lost 0 bases, and 10 bases lay between the germline ends. CDR3 bases: TGTGCCAGCAGCGTAGAGGGCGGTAGCTCCTACGAGCAGTACTTC. This encodes CASSVEGGSSYEQYF. Complete variable domain (other parts from reference TRBV9 and TRBJ2-7): DSGVTQTPKHLITATGQRVTLRCSPRSGDLSVYWYQQSLDQGLQFLIQYYNGEERAKGNILERFSAQQFPDLHSELNLSSLELGDSALYFCASSVEGGSSYEQYFGPGTRLTVT.

The chain is built from TRBV19 and TRBJ2-1; TRBD1 agrees at 7 bases. This CDR3 spans 17 amino acids. V shed 7 bases, J shed 0 bases, and the junction held 12 bases outside the gene matches. CDR1 LNHDA and CDR2 SQIVND come from the germline V gene (reference sequence). Here the CDR3 DNA reads TGTGCCAGTACCTCGGTAGGGGGCCGGAGCTCCTACAATGAGCAGTTCTTC. Protein sequence: CASTSVGGRSSYNEQFF. The variable domain in full, with the rest retrieved from reference TRBV19 and TRBJ2-1, is DGGITQSPKYLFRKEGQNVTLSCEQNLNHDAMYWYRQDPGQGLRLIYYSQIVNDFQKGDIAEGYSVSREKKESFPLTVTSAQKNPTAFYLCASTSVGGRSSYNEQFFGPGTRLTVL.

The chain has TRBV5-8 and TRBJ2-2, with TRBD1 matching 8 bases. Germline-derived CDR1 and CDR2 are SGHTS and YDEGEE. This CDR3 has 15 amino acids. V gave up 4 bases and J gave up 1 base; unmatched junction bases: 3. DNA for the CDR3: TGTGCCAGCAGCCAGGGGGCCTTGAACACCGGGGAGCTGTTTTTT. Protein product: CASSQGALNTGELFF.

The rearrangement joins TRBV28 to TRBJ2-2; D not resolved. The CDR3 consists of 13 residues. The germline V gene has CDR1 MDHEN and CDR2 SYDVKM. Trimming removed 8 bases from V and 5 bases from J, with 12 bases in between. CDR3 in DNA: TGTGCCAGCCCGAATCGGAAAACCGGGGAGCTGTTTTTT. Translated, it gives CASPNRKTGELFF. Filled out from reference TRBV28 and TRBJ2-2, the complete variable domain reads DVKVTQSSRYLVKRTGEKVFLECVQDMDHENMFWYRQDPGLGLRLIYFSYDVKMKEKGDIPEGYSVSREKKERFSLILESASTNQTSMYLCASPNRKTGELFFGEGSRLTVL.

The V and J genes are TRBV27 and TRBJ1-6, with 7 bases that match TRBD1. The junction had 12 bases not matched to a gene; V was cut back by 7 bases and J by 6 bases. Germline loops: CDR1 MNHEY, CDR2 SMNVEV (reference sequence). CDR3 length: 16 amino acids. The CDR3 nucleotides are TGTGCCAGCAAGAGGGAGCAGGGGGTAATTAATTCACCCCTCCACTTT. Amino acid sequence: CASKREQGVINSPLHF.

V gene TRBV5-1 combines with J gene TRBJ2-2, with TRBD2 identical over 9 bases. Germline-derived CDR1 and CDR2 are SGHRS and YFSETQ. V was clipped by 1 base and J by 1 base; unmatched bases: 2. The CDR3 runs 16 residues. The CDR3 loop reads CASSLSTSGNTGELFF. CDR3 coding DNA: TGCGCCAGCAGCTTGTCGACTAGCGGGAACACCGGGGAGCTGTTTTTT.